This passage covers 7 T cell receptor beta chains from one sample sequenced in a study of T cell repertoires in cytomegalovirus infection. What these receptors recognize is not known. TCRdb analysed the reads with MiXCR anew, one entry per CDR3 protein. This sample has approximately 310,000 distinct CDR3 sequences, with 20% to 25% found just once. This sample comprised cultured PBMCs, obtained from culture after CMV antigen stimulation. The source of these receptors is a human donor in good health (CMV status not recorded). Some clones in this sample may be carry-over from other donors' samples.

A few counts support this clonotype. The gene calls are TRBV6-6 and TRBJ1-2; TRBD1 aligns across 9 bases. The germline gives CDR1 MNHNY, CDR2 SVGAGI (reference sequence). V shed 10 bases and J 3 bases; nucleotides not matched to a gene: 12. CDR3 length: 15 amino acids. The chain's CDR3 is CATHPGTGNDYGYTF. Written as DNA, the CDR3 is TGTGCCACCCACCCGGGGACAGGGAACGACTATGGCTACACCTTC.

This clonotype was observed a few times. The rearrangement joins TRBV29-1 to TRBJ2-3, with D possibly being TRBD2 (5 bases). Trimming shortened V by 3 bases and J by 2 bases, and 15 bases separated the two germline ends. This CDR3 is 15 amino acids long. Per the germline V gene, CDR1 is SQVTM and CDR2 is ANQGSEA. CDR3 sequence: CSVDRPGVSTDTQYF. The CDR3 DNA is TGCAGCGTTGATCGACCCGGGGTGTCCACAGATACGCAGTATTTT.

This chain connects TRBV25-1 to TRBJ1-1; 8 bases line up with TRBD1. The CDR3 runs 14 residues. Germline CDR1 is MGHDK and CDR2 is SYGVNS. J gave up 0 bases and V 7 bases, and 4 bases lay outside the gene matches. Here the CDR3 reads CASTETGVNTEAFF. Here the CDR3 DNA reads TGTGCCAGCACAGAGACAGGGGTGAACACTGAAGCTTTCTTT.

This clonotype was recorded a few times. The chain couples TRBV28 to TRBJ2-6; no firm D call. V lost 5 bases and J lost 2, with 13 bases in between. Germline V gene lookup returns CDR1 MDHEN and CDR2 SYDVKM. This CDR3 spans 16 amino acids. CDR3 region: CASSAGVSTGANVLTF. The DNA of the CDR3 is TGTGCCAGCAGTGCTGGGGTTTCCACTGGGGCCAACGTCCTGACTTTC.

CDR3 sequence reads: CASSPGQGGPNQPQHF. The CDR3 DNA reads as TGTGCCAGCAGTCCGGGACAGGGGGGCCCCAATCAGCCCCAGCATTTT. V gene TRBV12-3 or TRBV12-4 combines with J gene TRBJ1-5, with TRBD1 matching 11 bases. This CDR3 contains 16 residues. With V trimmed by 5 bases and J by 3 bases, 6 bases remained unmatched.

In the case of this clonotype: Its ends do not fully match the called genes, so a read error is possible. The rearrangement uses TRBV5-3 and TRBJ1-1; 7 nucleotides agree with TRBD1. Being an ORF, TRBV5-3 has a function that is uncertain. The CDR3 loop spans 17 amino acids. The CDR3 sequence: CASSSNRGGFQNTEAFF. The CDR3 DNA follows: TGTGCCAGCAGCTCCAACAGGGGTGGTTTCCAGAACACTGAAGCTTTCTTT.

This clonotype was seen a single time. The rearrangement joins TRBV7-2 to TRBJ1-1; D remains ambiguous. Germline V lookup: CDR1 SGHTA, CDR2 FQGNSA. This CDR3 contains 10 residues. Trimming shortened V by 5 bases and J by 7 bases, and 5 bases separated the two germline ends. The CDR3 reads CASSTSEAFF. For the CDR3, the DNA is TGTGCCAGCAGCACCAGTGAAGCTTTCTTT.